This TCR beta chain comes out of a study of blood T cell repertoires in COVID-19. About the research overall: T cells, B-cell-depleted T cells, or PBMCs supplied cDNA or gDNA.

CDR3 size: 17 residues. The germline V gene encodes CDR1 SGHRS and CDR2 YFSETQ. The ends were cut back, 0 bases at V and 7 bases at J, with 20 bases in the middle. Sequencing used immunoSEQ multiplex PCR; TCRdb keeps in-frame clones, though not all of them. The sample includes a few hundred thousand clones, approximately 88% of them seen just once. Those enrolled, adults aged about 18 to 89 years, came from about two dozen US areas. The sample was PBMCs or T cells enriched from blood (not recorded which). The clonotype was recovered from a woman aged 18 to 35 who had recovered from COVID-19. The chain uses TRBV5-1 and TRBJ2-1; a possible D gene is TRBD1 (6 bases). The CDR3 region has the DNA TGCGCCAGCAGCTTGGAGGGGGACCCCCGTTTAAGGAATGAGCAGTTCTTC. Translating it yields CASSLEGDPRLRNEQFF.